These 32 T cell receptor beta chains were sequenced from one sample in a study of blood T cell repertoires in COVID-19. The protocol was immunoSEQ multiplex PCR, while the TCRdb copy is restricted to in-frame clones and leaves out a portion. This table has about 75,000 clones, roughly 89% appearing once. The sequenced sample consisted of peripheral blood. All receptors derive from a woman between 45 and 65 years old with acute or convalescent COVID-19.

This chain joins TRBV5-6 and TRBJ1-2, with no clear D. Between the trimmed V and J ends, which lost 0 bases and 4 bases, there was a span of 13 bases. Germline V gives CDR1 SGHDT, CDR2 YYEEEE. The CDR3 is 15 residues long. The CDR3 bases are TGTGCCAGCAGCTTGGTAAGGGAGCCTAGCTATGGCTACACCTTC. It encodes CASSLVREPSYGYTF.

This clone was observed a single time. The J gene is TRBJ2-7, the V gene TRBV7-6; 7 bases agree with TRBD1. The V gene end was trimmed by 5 bases and the J gene end by 1 base; junction bases not matched to a gene: 5. Germline V gene sequence: CDR1 SGHVS, CDR2 FNYEAQ. The CDR3 has 14 amino acids. The CDR3 spells CASSGTEASYEQYF. In DNA form, the CDR3 reads TGTGCCAGCAGCGGGACAGAGGCTTCCTACGAGCAGTACTTC.

This chain links TRBV19 with TRBJ2-1, with 10 bases matching TRBD1. The CDR3 is made up of 15 amino acids. Germline V gene lookup returns CDR1 LNHDA and CDR2 SQIVND (reference sequence). V lost 6 bases, J lost 7 bases, and 9 bases stayed unmatched. The DNA of the CDR3 is TGTGCCAGTAGCCCGGGACAGGGGTTGATGAATGAGCAGTTCTTC. Translating it yields CASSPGQGLMNEQFF.

This clone has just one count. The chain is built from TRBV2 and TRBJ2-2; TRBD2 matches at 8 bases. J lost 1 base, V lost 6 bases, and 10 bases had no gene match. Germline loops: CDR1 SNHLY, CDR2 FYNNEI. CDR3 length equals 17 residues. The CDR3 region has the DNA TGTGCCAGCAGCGAAACCCCACTAGCGGTGAACACCGGGGAGCTGTTTTTT. This encodes CASSETPLAVNTGELFF.

The chain joins TRBV15 to TRBJ1-4, with 8 bases matching TRBD1. The CDR3 is 15 amino acids. Per germline, CDR1 LNHNV and CDR2 YYDKDF (reference sequence). The V segment lost 0 bases and the J segment 7 bases; nucleotides outside the gene matches: 4. The CDR3 region is CATSRETGDFEKLFF. The CDR3 region has the DNA TGTGCCACCAGCAGAGAGACAGGGGATTTTGAAAAACTGTTTTTT.

The V and J genes are TRBV11-3 and TRBJ2-3; 14 bases align to TRBD2. This CDR3 is 16 amino acids long. CDR1 and CDR2 (germline): SGHNT, YENEEA. Trimming took 6 bases from V and 3 from J; bases not matched to a gene: 5. The CDR3 bases are TGTGCCAGCAGTTTGGGACTAGCGGGGGTAACAGATACGCAGTATTTT. Translation: CASSLGLAGVTDTQYF.

V gene TRBV7-9 combines with J gene TRBJ2-7; 10 bases line up with TRBD1. This CDR3 is 15 amino acids long. CDR1 and CDR2 (germline): SEHNR, FQNEAQ (reference sequence). The ends lost 8 bases at V and 6 bases at J; junction bases unmatched: 13. The CDR3 region has the DNA TGTGCCAGCGGACCCACGACAGGGGGCGTGGGCGAGCAGTACTTC. As protein: CASGPTTGGVGEQYF. The variable domain in full, completed from reference TRBV7-9 and TRBJ2-7, reads DTGVSQNPRHKITKRGQNVTFRCDPISEHNRLYWYRQTLGQGPEFLTYFQNEAQLEKSRLLSDRFSAERPKGSFSTLEIQRTEQGDSAMYLCASGPTTGGVGEQYFGPGTRLTVT.

The rearrangement links TRBV27 to TRBJ2-1, with D possibly matching TRBD2 (5 bases). The CDR3 runs 12 residues. Germline V lookup: CDR1 MNHEY, CDR2 SMNVEV (reference sequence). As DNA, the CDR3 is TGTGCTTCATTAGGACTGAGCAATGAGCAGTTCTTC. Translation gives CASLGLSNEQFF.

The V and J genes are TRBV21-1 and TRBJ2-1; the table assigns TRBD2, which was not confirmed against the DNA. TRBV21-1 has pseudogene status. This CDR3 has 15 amino acids. The CDR3, as DNA: TGTGCCAGCAGCAAAACCGAGGGGGGGAACAATGAGCAGTTCTTC. This sequence encodes CASSKTEGGNNEQFF.

The chain couples TRBV28 to TRBJ2-2, with 7 positions matching TRBD1. J lost 4 bases, V lost 10 bases, and 12 bases had no gene match. The CDR3 sequence is 15 residues long. Germline V lookup: CDR1 MDHEN, CDR2 SYDVKM. The CDR3 region is CAIENIQGITGELFF. CDR3 DNA: TGTGCCATCGAGAACATACAGGGGATCACCGGGGAGCTGTTTTTT. Drawing the rest from reference TRBV28 and TRBJ2-2, the complete variable domain is DVKVTQSSRYLVKRTGEKVFLECVQDMDHENMFWYRQDPGLGLRLIYFSYDVKMKEKGDIPEGYSVSREKKERFSLILESASTNQTSMYLCAIENIQGITGELFFGEGSRLTVL.

The rearrangement joins TRBV9 to TRBJ2-1; TRBD2 is a possible D gene (5 bases). V shed 4 bases and J shed 1 base, with 18 bases lying between them. This CDR3 comprises 17 residues. Germline V lookup: CDR1 SGDLS, CDR2 YYNGEE. CDR3: CASSPTVSRRSYNEQFF. CDR3 in DNA: TGTGCCAGCAGCCCTACTGTAAGTAGGAGGTCCTACAATGAGCAGTTCTTC.

The CDR3 DNA follows: TGTGCCAGCAGTGAACTTGGGGAGACCACTGAAGCTTTCTTT. This encodes CASSELGETTEAFF. The chain has TRBV6-1 and TRBJ1-1; no clear D. V was pared by 2 bases and J by 4 bases, with 11 bases between. This CDR3 region has 14 residues. Germline loops: CDR1 MNHNS, CDR2 SASEGT.

The chain recombines TRBV7-2 with TRBJ2-1; D may be TRBD2 (7 bases). The germline V and J ends were trimmed by 5 bases and 9 bases, with 26 bases remaining between them. Germline CDR1 reads SGHTA; CDR2 reads FQGNSA. This CDR3 has 17 amino acids. The CDR3 spells CASSPLRGAGVTLEQFF. The CDR3 nucleotides are TGTGCCAGCAGCCCTCTCCGGGGGGCCGGGGTGACGCTTGAGCAGTTCTTC.

The chain couples TRBV6-5 to TRBJ1-5; D gene ambiguous. Trimming took 7 bases from V and 6 from J, leaving 10 bases between them. The CDR3 totals 12 residues. Germline CDR1 MNHEY, CDR2 SVGAGI. CDR3 sequence (DNA): TGTGCCAGCACCCCGACTGGTCAGCCCCAGCATTTT. Protein sequence: CASTPTGQPQHF.

The V and J genes are TRBV19 and TRBJ1-5; D might be TRBD1 (6 bases). CDR1 is LNHDA, CDR2 SQIVND, per germline (reference sequence). Trimming removed 6 bases from V and 11 bases from J, with 23 bases in between. The CDR3 sequence is 15 residues long. The chain's CDR3 is CASSARGTSLKAQHF. CDR3 sequence (DNA): TGTGCCAGTAGCGCCAGGGGAACCTCCCTTAAAGCCCAGCATTTT.

The genes are TRBV27 and TRBJ2-5, with 8 positions matching TRBD1. CDR3 length: 14 amino acids. Looked up from germline, CDR1 is MNHEY and CDR2 is SMNVEV (reference sequence). V lost 5 bases, J lost 2 bases, and 4 bases stayed unmatched. The CDR3 nucleotides are TGTGCCAGCAGTCGGACAGGGTTACAAGAGACCCAGTACTTC. This encodes CASSRTGLQETQYF.

J is TRBJ2-7 and V is TRBV6-5, with D perhaps TRBD1 (6 bases). From germline, CDR1 is MNHEY and CDR2 SVGAGI. This CDR3 is 15 amino acids long. The V end lost 7 bases, the J end lost 5 bases, and 21 bases lay between the germline ends. As DNA, the CDR3 is TGTGCCAGCATTTTACGGTGGGGGCGCCGAGACGAGCAGTACTTC. This gives the protein CASILRWGRRDEQYF.

The rearrangement links TRBV12-3 or TRBV12-4 to TRBJ1-3; perhaps TRBD1 as D (5 bases). The CDR3 extends over 13 amino acids. Trimming pared 6 bases from V and 9 bases from J, leaving 15 bases between. For the CDR3, the DNA is TGTGCCAGCAGACTCAGGGTTTCCACCACCATATATTTT. Translation gives CASRLRVSTTIYF.

The rearrangement uses TRBV3-1 (or the pseudogene TRBV3-2) and TRBJ1-2, with TRBD1 as a possible D gene (5 bases). Trimming pared 4 bases from V and 2 bases from J, leaving 11 bases between. The CDR3 length is 14 residues. Germline assignment: CDR1 LGHDT and CDR2 YNNKEL (reference sequence). CDR3 bases: TGTGCCAGCAGCCGGACGGGGGTCAACTATGGCTACACCTTC. Residues: CASSRTGVNYGYTF.

The V call is TRBV10-3, the J call TRBJ1-3; D is ambiguous. Germline lookup yields CDR1 ENHRY and CDR2 SYGVKD. The CDR3 is made up of 14 amino acids. V was cut by 6 bases and J by 4 bases, with 13 bases left in between. In DNA, the CDR3 is TGTGCCATCAGGGGAGGTGGCGAAGGAAACACCATATATTTT. This sequence encodes CAIRGGGEGNTIYF.

The J gene is TRBJ1-1, the V gene TRBV28, with 8 positions matching TRBD1. Trimming at V came to 7 bases and at J to 0 bases, leaving 13 bases not matched to a gene. The germline V gene has CDR1 MDHEN and CDR2 SYDVKM. The CDR3 runs to 17 residues. The CDR3 sequence: CASTADRVRVMNTEAFF. CDR3 nucleotides: TGTGCCAGCACTGCGGACAGGGTGAGGGTGATGAACACTGAAGCTTTCTTT.

This chain connects TRBV29-1 to TRBJ2-2, with TRBD1 as a possible D gene (5 bases). Germline V CDR1 and CDR2: SQVTM, ANQGSEA. The CDR3 is made up of 13 amino acids. Deletions cut 6 bases from V and 4 bases from J, with 12 bases between. As DNA, the CDR3 is TGCAGCGTAGGAAGCAGGGTCACCGGGGAGCTGTTTTTT. Translated: CSVGSRVTGELFF.

The chain has TRBV14 and TRBJ2-5, with 7 bases that match TRBD1. The CDR3 contains 14 residues. V lost 3 bases, J lost 5 bases, and 6 bases stayed unmatched. CDR1 is SGHDN and CDR2 is FVKESK in the germline V gene. CDR3 sequence: CASSHGQAWETQYF. The CDR3 nucleotides are TGTGCCAGCAGCCATGGACAGGCTTGGGAGACCCAGTACTTC.

As regards this clone: One end of the junction is discordant with germline, which a read error may explain. The genes are TRBV7-9 and TRBJ1-3; D remains ambiguous. The CDR3 extends over 16 amino acids. The V gene's germline CDR1 is SEHNR and CDR2 FQNEAQ (reference sequence). The CDR3 spells CASSLVMGEFGDTIYF. The CDR3 nucleotides are TGTGCCAGCAGCTTAGTTATGGGTGAATTTGGAGACACCATATATTTT.

The chain uses TRBV5-1 and TRBJ2-7; no definite D call. Trimming pared 2 bases from V and 3 bases from J, leaving 9 bases between. The CDR3 sequence is 13 residues long. Germline lookup yields CDR1 SGHRS and CDR2 YFSETQ. The CDR3 here is CASSFTFGYEQYF. The CDR3 DNA is TGCGCCAGCAGCTTTACTTTCGGCTACGAGCAGTACTTC.

V usage is TRBV11-2 and J usage is TRBJ2-5; 10 bases line up with TRBD2. CDR1 and CDR2 (germline): SGHAT, FQNNGV. V trimming: 1 base; J trimming: 4 bases; junction bases outside the gene matches: 6. CDR3 length: 16 residues. CDR3 in amino acids: CASSLGTSGDRETQYF. The CDR3 DNA sequence: TGTGCCAGCAGCTTAGGCACTAGCGGGGATAGAGAGACCCAGTACTTC.

This clone was detected only once. This chain connects TRBV7-9 to TRBJ1-2; D might be TRBD1 (6 bases). The CDR3 has 13 residues. Germline V gene lookup returns CDR1 SEHNR and CDR2 FQNEAQ (reference sequence). V was trimmed by 5 bases and J by 2 bases, leaving 9 bases between them. CDR3 sequence: CASSPTGNYGYTF. DNA for the CDR3: TGTGCCAGCAGCCCCACAGGGAACTATGGCTACACCTTC.

The V gene is TRBV6-5, the J gene TRBJ1-3, with D hard to call. Germline CDR1 and CDR2: MNHEY and SVGAGI. The CDR3 runs 15 residues. DNA of the CDR3: TGTGCTTCATCCCCCGGGTTCGGTTCTGGAAACACCATATATTTT. It specifies CASSPGFGSGNTIYF.

CDR3 sequence: CASSPFKGDYGYTF. CDR3 nucleotide sequence: TGTGCCAGCTCACCATTTAAGGGGGACTATGGCTACACCTTC. The genes are TRBV18 and TRBJ1-2; maybe TRBD1 (6 bases). From germline, CDR1 is KGHSH and CDR2 LQKENI. Trimming shortened V by 2 bases and J by 3 bases, and 10 bases separated the two germline ends. CDR3 size: 14 residues. Full variable domain (outside the CDR3, taken from reference TRBV18 and TRBJ1-2): NAGVMQNPRHLVRRRGQEARLRCSPMKGHSHVYWYRQLPEEGLKFMVYLQKENIIDESGMPKERFSAEFPKEGPSILRIQQVVRGDSAAYFCASSPFKGDYGYTFGSGTRLTVV.

The chain recombines TRBV24-1 with TRBJ2-3, with D unclear. The germline V gene has CDR1 KGHDR and CDR2 SFDVKD. CDR3 length equals 14 residues. The V gene lost 5 bases and the J gene lost 2 bases, with 10 bases spanning the gap. The CDR3 region is CATSASRDTDTQYF. For the CDR3, the DNA is TGTGCCACCAGTGCGAGCCGCGACACAGATACGCAGTATTTT.

V and J are TRBV2 and TRBJ2-5; no clear D. Germline V gives CDR1 SNHLY, CDR2 FYNNEI. The ends were cut back, 6 bases at V and 1 base at J, with 6 bases in the middle. The CDR3 is made up of 12 amino acids. As DNA, the CDR3 is TGTGCCAGCAGCGCTACCCAAGAGACCCAGTACTTC. Its protein product is CASSATQETQYF.

Only one count was recorded for this clone. V and J are TRBV11-2 and TRBJ2-3; D is unclear. From germline, CDR1 is SGHAT and CDR2 FQNNGV. The CDR3 spans 12 residues. Trimming removed 2 bases at V and 7 bases at J, with 7 bases between. For the CDR3, the DNA is TGTGCCAGCAGCTTAAGCGCCAATACGCAGTATTTT. It is translated as CASSLSANTQYF.